This T cell receptor beta chain derives from a study of shared clonotypes between healthy human individuals. General study points: A handful of donors showed sharing of around 5% of naive CD4 clonotypes. Larger richness was generally estimated for naive than memory subsets.

Some clones are missing from TCRdb's copy, which holds only in-frame ones; the method was immunoSEQ multiplex PCR. Among about 320,000 clones listed, roughly 91% were seen once. The CDR3 totals 18 residues. With 5 bases clipped from V and 3 bases from J, the junction kept 10 bases outside the gene matches. Per germline, CDR1 MNHEY and CDR2 SMNVEV (reference sequence). This clone showed up just once. What it binds is not known. To make CD8 memory, CD45RO+ cells were put together with CCR7-negative CD45RA+ TemRA cells. This chain links TRBV27 with TRBJ2-7; 16 bases are a match to TRBD2. This TCR was recovered from a man aged 18 to 29 in good health. The specimen was memory CD8+ T cells sorted from blood. Subset indicated: CD45RO+ cells pooled with CCR7-negative TemRA cells. The CDR3 DNA reads as TGTGCCAGCAGTCCCGGGACTAGCGGGAGGGCCCTCTTCTACGAGCAGTACTTC. This encodes CASSPGTSGRALFYEQYF.